Below are 29 T cell receptor beta chains sequenced from a single sample in a study of T cell responses to AZD1222 COVID-19 vaccine. Produced via immunoSEQ multiplex PCR; TCRdb's table is partial and in-frame only. Of around 130,000 clones listed, 85% to 95% are singletons. The sample here was peripheral blood, taken on day 0 of AZD1222 vaccination. Receptor source: an adult in good health.

The chain carries TRBV5-1 and TRBJ1-5; TRBD1 aligns across 7 bases. CDR3 length equals 15 residues. V gave up 0 bases and J gave up 2 bases; unmatched junction bases: 2. In germline, CDR1 is SGHRS, CDR2 YFSETQ. CDR3 residues: CASSLGQGGNQPQHF. Written as DNA, the CDR3 is TGCGCCAGCAGCTTGGGACAGGGCGGCAATCAGCCCCAGCATTTT.

In DNA, the CDR3 is TGTGCCTCCAAGGCAGATACGCAGTATTTT. Translating gives CASKADTQYF. This sequence joins TRBV6-5 and TRBJ2-3; D remains ambiguous. V shed 11 bases and J shed 4 bases, with 7 bases lying between them. The V gene's germline CDR1 is MNHEY and CDR2 SVGAGI. There are 10 residues in the CDR3.

The chain couples TRBV25-1 to TRBJ1-5; possible D gene TRBD1, 5 bases. CDR1 is MGHDK, CDR2 SYGVNS, per germline. With 5 bases removed from V and 2 bases from J, the gap between germline ends came to 7 bases. The CDR3 extends over 13 amino acids. Here the CDR3 reads CASSLQGNQPQHF. DNA for the CDR3: TGTGCCAGCAGTTTACAGGGCAATCAGCCCCAGCATTTT.

V is TRBV19 and J is TRBJ2-7; D uncertain. The V end was cut by 7 bases, the J end by 5 bases, with 18 bases between. The CDR3 has 14 amino acids. Germline V gene sequence: CDR1 LNHDA, CDR2 SQIVND (reference sequence). This CDR3 reads CASTSDGRVHEQYF. For the CDR3, the DNA is TGTGCCAGTACCTCCGACGGACGAGTCCACGAGCAGTACTTC.

V gene TRBV3-1 (or the pseudogene TRBV3-2) combines with J gene TRBJ2-1; 9 nucleotides line up with TRBD2. With V trimmed by 4 bases and J by 10 bases, 8 bases remained unmatched. Germline V gene lookup returns CDR1 LGHDT and CDR2 YNNKEL (reference sequence). The CDR3 is made up of 14 amino acids. This CDR3 is CASSRDTGTSEQFF. CDR3 sequence (DNA): TGTGCCAGCAGCCGAGACACCGGGACTAGCGAGCAGTTCTTC.

The chain joins TRBV4-1 to TRBJ2-2, with 7 bases matching TRBD2. CDR1 and CDR2 (germline): MGHRA, YSYEKL. The CDR3 sequence is 17 residues long. J gave up 6 bases and V 2 bases, and 12 bases lay outside the gene matches. CDR3 sequence: CASSQRGAGVGPGELFF. The DNA for the CDR3 is TGCGCCAGCAGCCAAAGAGGGGCGGGAGTGGGTCCCGGGGAGCTGTTTTTT.

The rearrangement joins TRBV5-1 to TRBJ1-2, with no clear D. This CDR3 is 15 amino acids long. Germline CDR1 is SGHRS and CDR2 is YFSETQ. V lost 7 bases and J 4 bases, leaving 20 bases between the germline ends. CDR3 region: CASRLGSGQIYGYTF. The CDR3, as DNA: TGCGCCAGCCGACTCGGCAGCGGGCAGATCTATGGCTACACCTTC. The full variable domain, its missing parts supplied by reference TRBV5-1 and TRBJ1-2, is KAGVTQTPRYLIKTRGQQVTLSCSPISGHRSVSWYQQTPGQGLQFLFEYFSETQRNKGNFPGRFSGRQFSNSRSEMNVSTLELGDSALYLCASRLGSGQIYGYTFGSGTRLTVV.

This rearrangement joins TRBV2 to TRBJ2-1, with D possibly TRBD2 on 6 matching bases. V was shortened by 7 bases and J by 9 bases, with 22 bases between the two germline ends. This CDR3 comprises 15 residues. Germline CDR1 and CDR2: SNHLY and FYNNEI. The CDR3 coding sequence is TGTGCCAGCACTCGCGGGACCGAGACTAACTTTGAGCAGTTCTTC. Translation: CASTRGTETNFEQFF.

The V gene is TRBV5-6, the J gene TRBJ2-7; D gene unclear. The CDR3 spans 11 residues. The germline V gene has CDR1 SGHDT and CDR2 YYEEEE. V was pared by 6 bases and J by 5 bases, with 9 bases between. For the CDR3, the DNA is TGTGCCAGCACCTCCTTTAACGAGCAGTACTTC. This codes for CASTSFNEQYF.

The rearrangement uses TRBV18 and TRBJ2-7, with no clear D. Germline CDR1 is KGHSH and CDR2 is LQKENI. Trimming pared 0 bases from V and 4 bases from J, leaving 10 bases between. This CDR3 region has 14 residues. Here the CDR3 DNA reads TGTGCCAGCTCACCACCAACTGGAATTTACGAGCAGTACTTC. Its translation: CASSPPTGIYEQYF.

The chain couples TRBV15 to TRBJ2-7, with 9 bases lining up with TRBD2. V dropped 0 bases and J dropped 3; count of bases not matched to a gene: 9. The CDR3 runs to 17 residues. The germline CDR1 and CDR2 sequences are LNHNV and YYDKDF (reference sequence). The CDR3 protein is CATSRDLDGTSSYEQYF. The CDR3 DNA reads as TGTGCCACCAGCAGAGATCTAGATGGGACTAGCAGCTACGAGCAGTACTTC.

This chain's CDR3 is CASSLGGGNYGYTF. The CDR3 nucleotides read TGTGCCAGCAGCTTAGGGGGCGGAAACTATGGCTACACCTTC. The chain employs TRBV7-9 and TRBJ1-2; D is perhaps TRBD1 (5 bases). Trimming cost V 1 base and J 2 bases, with 8 bases left between them. Germline CDR1 and CDR2: SEHNR and FQNEAQ (reference sequence). The CDR3 spans 14 residues.

This CDR3 reads CASSISVQGTYEQYF. The DNA of the CDR3 is TGCGCCAGCAGCATATCTGTCCAGGGGACTTACGAGCAGTACTTC. The chain uses TRBV5-1 and TRBJ2-7; D could derive from TRBD1 or TRBD2 (6 bases each). The V and J ends lost 4 bases and 4 bases respectively, with 18 bases between them. Germline CDR1 and CDR2: SGHRS and YFSETQ. The CDR3 has 15 residues.

The genes are TRBV12-5 and TRBJ2-1; D gene uncertain. This CDR3 has 12 amino acids. Germline assignment: CDR1 LGHNT and CDR2 FRNRAP. With 4 bases removed from V and 7 bases from J, the gap between germline ends came to 8 bases. This CDR3 is CASGSESNEQFF. For the CDR3, the DNA is TGTGCTAGTGGTTCGGAGTCTAATGAGCAGTTCTTC.

The chain uses TRBV4-2 and TRBJ2-3; TRBD2 matches at 8 bases. The germline CDR1 and CDR2 sequences are LGHNA and YNFKEQ. Trimming removed 3 bases from V and 1 base from J; junction bases left unmatched: 3. This CDR3 region has 15 residues. As DNA, the CDR3 is TGTGCCAGCAGCCAGAAGACTAGCGGCACAGATACGCAGTATTTT. Its translation is CASSQKTSGTDTQYF.

This chain connects TRBV4-3 to TRBJ2-1, with 10 bases lining up with TRBD2. V lost 3 bases, J lost 10 bases, and 12 bases stayed unmatched. Germline CDR1 LGHNA, CDR2 YSLEER. CDR3 length: 16 residues. CDR3 in amino acids: CASSHLTSGLIREQFF. The CDR3 DNA sequence: TGCGCCAGCAGCCACCTGACTAGCGGGTTAATTAGGGAGCAGTTCTTC.

The V call is TRBV7-9, the J call TRBJ1-5; TRBD1 is a possible D gene (5 bases). Trimming removed 3 bases from V and 3 bases from J, with 9 bases in between. The CDR3 has 14 residues. CDR1 SEHNR and CDR2 FQNEAQ come from the germline V gene (reference sequence). The CDR3, as DNA: TGTGCCAGCAGCTTGTTAGGGGACAATCAGCCCCAGCATTTT. Protein sequence: CASSLLGDNQPQHF.

The V gene is TRBV5-1, the J gene TRBJ1-1; perhaps TRBD1 as D (5 bases). This CDR3 is 11 amino acids long. Trimming took off 3 bases at V and 7 bases at J, with 7 bases between the two ends. The germline V gene has CDR1 SGHRS and CDR2 YFSETQ. The CDR3 DNA reads as TGCGCCAGCAGCTCAGGGAGTGAAGCTTTCTTT. This codes for CASSSGSEAFF. Full variable domain (outside the CDR3, taken from reference TRBV5-1 and TRBJ1-1): KAGVTQTPRYLIKTRGQQVTLSCSPISGHRSVSWYQQTPGQGLQFLFEYFSETQRNKGNFPGRFSGRQFSNSRSEMNVSTLELGDSALYLCASSSGSEAFFGQGTRLTVV.

This chain connects TRBV28 to TRBJ1-6; no firm D call. Trimming left V 2 bases short and J 10 bases short, with 15 bases between. The CDR3 consists of 15 residues. Germline V lookup: CDR1 MDHEN, CDR2 SYDVKM. CDR3 in DNA: TGTGCCAGCAGTTTAATCACGCCCGGCTGGTCACCCCTCCACTTT. Translating gives CASSLITPGWSPLHF.

The gene calls are TRBV5-8 and TRBJ2-7; 8 nucleotides align to TRBD2. CDR1 and CDR2 from the germline V gene are SGHTS and YDEGEE. V dropped 1 base and J dropped 1; count of bases not matched to a gene: 10. The CDR3 consists of 17 residues. The CDR3 DNA is TGTGCCAGCAGCTTGACAACTAGCGGAGGATTGTCCTACGAGCAGTACTTC. Translating gives CASSLTTSGGLSYEQYF. The full variable domain, completed using reference TRBV5-8 and TRBJ2-7, is EAGVTQSPTHLIKTRGQQATLRCSPISGHTSVYWYQQALGLGLQFLLWYDEGEERNRGNFPPRFSGRQFPNYSSELNVNALELEDSALYLCASSLTTSGGLSYEQYFGPGTRLTVT.

The chain couples TRBV2 to TRBJ2-5; 9 bases are shared with TRBD1. The germline V gene has CDR1 SNHLY and CDR2 FYNNEI. The CDR3 has 14 amino acids. With 6 bases clipped from V and 4 bases from J, the junction kept 6 bases outside the gene matches. CDR3 nucleotide sequence: TGTGCCAGCAGGAAAGACAGGGGGGGAGAGACCCAGTACTTC. Its translation: CASRKDRGGETQYF.

The chain combines TRBV21-1 with TRBJ2-2; no check of the table's D call, TRBD2, against the DNA was made. TRBV21-1 corresponds to a pseudogene. CDR3 size: 16 residues. CDR3 nucleotides: TGTGCCAGCAGCAAAGTCATCGAGGAAATCACCGGGGAGCTGTTTTTT. Amino acids: CASSKVIEEITGELFF.

The rearrangement links TRBV5-1 to TRBJ2-3, with 9 positions matching TRBD1. This CDR3 is 18 amino acids long. The germline gives CDR1 SGHRS, CDR2 YFSETQ. With 4 bases clipped from V and 0 bases from J, the junction kept 12 bases outside the gene matches. Written as DNA, the CDR3 is TGCGCCAGCAGCCCAAATCCTACCGGGACAGGGAGCACAGATACGCAGTATTTT. It encodes CASSPNPTGTGSTDTQYF. The full variable domain, in which reference TRBV5-1 and TRBJ2-3 provide the parts outside the CDR3, is KAGVTQTPRYLIKTRGQQVTLSCSPISGHRSVSWYQQTPGQGLQFLFEYFSETQRNKGNFPGRFSGRQFSNSRSEMNVSTLELGDSALYLCASSPNPTGTGSTDTQYFGPGTRLTVL.

The chain uses TRBV30 and TRBJ1-2; TRBD1 might be the D (6 bases). Trimming took off 5 bases at V and 5 bases at J, with 12 bases between the two ends. CDR1 is GTSNPN, CDR2 SVGIG, per germline (reference sequence). This CDR3 region has 12 residues. The DNA of the CDR3 is TGTGCCTGGGGTAACAGGGTTTATGGCTACACCTTC. Protein sequence: CAWGNRVYGYTF.

This chain joins TRBV28 and TRBJ1-4, with D possibly TRBD1 on 5 matching bases. Between the trimmed V and J ends, which lost 5 bases and 5 bases, there was a span of 21 bases. Germline CDR1 and CDR2: MDHEN and SYDVKM. There are 17 residues in the CDR3. The CDR3 reads CASSPRQRPDRNEKLFF. In DNA, the CDR3 is TGTGCCAGCAGTCCGCGACAGCGCCCTGATCGGAATGAAAAACTGTTTTTT.

This clone was found once. The V and J genes are TRBV10-2 and TRBJ2-7; D is uncertain. V lost 7 bases, J lost 3 bases, and 13 bases lay in between. This CDR3 is 13 amino acids long. CDR1 and CDR2 from the germline V gene are WSHSY and SAAADI. CDR3 nucleotides: TGCGCCAGCACCCCGAGTCCCCACTACGAGCAGTACTTC. Amino acids: CASTPSPHYEQYF.

The chain links TRBV28 to TRBJ2-7; D uncertain. V was shortened by 3 bases and J by 3 bases, with 9 bases between the two germline ends. CDR3 length: 13 amino acids. Germline V gene data show CDR1 as MDHEN and CDR2 as SYDVKM. CDR3 bases: TGTGCCAGCAGTTTCCGGTACCTCTACGAGCAGTACTTC. This encodes CASSFRYLYEQYF.

This chain links TRBV19 with TRBJ2-1, with TRBD2 matching 10 bases. CDR3 length: 17 residues. Germline CDR1 LNHDA, CDR2 SQIVND (reference sequence). Trimming cost V 4 bases and J 9 bases; bases outside gene matches: 15. The CDR3 DNA reads TGTGCCAGTAGTAACCTCGTCAGCGGGAGGGCCCGGGGTGAGCAGTTCTTC. Its protein product is CASSNLVSGRARGEQFF.

The chain is built from TRBV29-1 and TRBJ2-2; the match to TRBD1 covers 9 bases. Germline CDR1 is SQVTM and CDR2 is ANQGSEA. The V and J ends lost 7 bases and 7 bases, in that order; junction bases with no gene match: 13. The CDR3 sequence is 15 residues long. The CDR3 region has the DNA TGCAGCGCTGCGGTACAGGGGGCGCAGAACGGGGAGCTGTTTTTT. Translating gives CSAAVQGAQNGELFF.